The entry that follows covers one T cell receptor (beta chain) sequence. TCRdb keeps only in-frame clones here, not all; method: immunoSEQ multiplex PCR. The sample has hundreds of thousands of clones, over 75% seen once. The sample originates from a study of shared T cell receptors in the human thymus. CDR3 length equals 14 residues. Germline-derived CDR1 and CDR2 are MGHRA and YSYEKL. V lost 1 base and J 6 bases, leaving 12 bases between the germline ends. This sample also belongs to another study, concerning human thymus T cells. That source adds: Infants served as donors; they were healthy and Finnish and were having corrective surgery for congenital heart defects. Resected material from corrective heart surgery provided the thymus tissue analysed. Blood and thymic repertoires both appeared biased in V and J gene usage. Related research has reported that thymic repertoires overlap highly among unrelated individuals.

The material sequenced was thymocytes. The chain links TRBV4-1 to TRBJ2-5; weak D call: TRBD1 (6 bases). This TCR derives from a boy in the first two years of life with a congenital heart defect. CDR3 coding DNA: TGCGCCAGCAGCCAAGGACAGGTGAGGAAGACCCAGTACTTC. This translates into CASSQGQVRKTQYF.